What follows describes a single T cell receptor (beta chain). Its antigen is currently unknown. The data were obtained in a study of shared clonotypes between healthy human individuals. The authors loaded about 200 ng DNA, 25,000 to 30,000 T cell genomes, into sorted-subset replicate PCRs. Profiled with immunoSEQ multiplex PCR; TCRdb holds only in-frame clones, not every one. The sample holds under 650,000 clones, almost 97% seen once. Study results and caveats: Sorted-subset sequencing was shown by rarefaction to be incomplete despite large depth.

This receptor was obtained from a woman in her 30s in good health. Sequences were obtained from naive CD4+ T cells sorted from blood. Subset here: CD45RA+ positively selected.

CDR3 loop: CASSLQGSNQPQHF. CDR3 coding DNA: TGTGCCAGCAGCTTACAGGGGTCCAATCAGCCCCAGCATTTT. The chain is built from TRBV5-4 and TRBJ1-5; 7 nucleotides match TRBD1. The CDR3 has 14 amino acids. The germline V gene encodes CDR1 SGHNT and CDR2 YYREEE (reference sequence). Trimming took 2 bases from V and 3 from J; bases not matched to a gene: 2.